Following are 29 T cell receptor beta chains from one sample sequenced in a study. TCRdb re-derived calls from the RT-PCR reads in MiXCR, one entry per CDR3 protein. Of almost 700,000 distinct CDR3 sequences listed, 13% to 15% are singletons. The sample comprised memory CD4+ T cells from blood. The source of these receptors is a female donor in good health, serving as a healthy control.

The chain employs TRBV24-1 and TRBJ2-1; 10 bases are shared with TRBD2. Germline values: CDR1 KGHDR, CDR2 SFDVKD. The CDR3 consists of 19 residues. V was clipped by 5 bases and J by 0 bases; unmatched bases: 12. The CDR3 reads CATSGRIAGGSGSYNEQFF. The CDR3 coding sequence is TGTGCCACCAGTGGTAGGATAGCGGGAGGTTCTGGCTCCTACAATGAGCAGTTCTTC.

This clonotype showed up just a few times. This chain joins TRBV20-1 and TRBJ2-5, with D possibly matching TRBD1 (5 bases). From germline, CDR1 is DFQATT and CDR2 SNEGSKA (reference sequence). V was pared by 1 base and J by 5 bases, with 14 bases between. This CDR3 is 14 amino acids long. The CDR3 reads CSARGGRGWETQYF. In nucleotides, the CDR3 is TGCAGTGCTAGAGGGGGAAGGGGTTGGGAGACCCAGTACTTC.

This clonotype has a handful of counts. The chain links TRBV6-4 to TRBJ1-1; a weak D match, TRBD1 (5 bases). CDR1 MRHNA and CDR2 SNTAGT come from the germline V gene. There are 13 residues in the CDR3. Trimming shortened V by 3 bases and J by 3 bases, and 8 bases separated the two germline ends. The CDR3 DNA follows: TGTGCCAGCAGTGAGGGGCGGGACACTGAAGCTTTCTTT. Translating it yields CASSEGRDTEAFF.

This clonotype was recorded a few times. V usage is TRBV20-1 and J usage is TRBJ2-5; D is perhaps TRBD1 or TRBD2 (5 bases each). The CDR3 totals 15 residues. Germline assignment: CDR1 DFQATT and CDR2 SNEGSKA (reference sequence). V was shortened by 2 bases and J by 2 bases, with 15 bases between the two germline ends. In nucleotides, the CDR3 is TGCAGTGCTAGATCTGGGGCGGCGGGTCAAGAGACCCAGTACTTC. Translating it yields CSARSGAAGQETQYF.

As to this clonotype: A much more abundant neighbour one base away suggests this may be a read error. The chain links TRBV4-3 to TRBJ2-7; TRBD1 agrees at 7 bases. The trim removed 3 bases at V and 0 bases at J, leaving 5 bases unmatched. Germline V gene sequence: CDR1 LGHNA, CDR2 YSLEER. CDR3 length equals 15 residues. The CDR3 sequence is CASSQSGQPSYEQYF. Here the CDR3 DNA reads TGCGCCAGCAGCCAGTCGGGACAGCCCTCCTACGAGCAGTACTTC.

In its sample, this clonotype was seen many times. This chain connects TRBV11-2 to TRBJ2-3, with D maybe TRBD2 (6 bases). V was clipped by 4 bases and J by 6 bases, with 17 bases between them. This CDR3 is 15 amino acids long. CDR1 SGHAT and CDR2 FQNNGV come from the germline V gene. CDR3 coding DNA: TGTGCCAGCAGCTCCCGACCCGGGGGTGGTGATACGCAGTATTTT. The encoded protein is CASSSRPGGGDTQYF.

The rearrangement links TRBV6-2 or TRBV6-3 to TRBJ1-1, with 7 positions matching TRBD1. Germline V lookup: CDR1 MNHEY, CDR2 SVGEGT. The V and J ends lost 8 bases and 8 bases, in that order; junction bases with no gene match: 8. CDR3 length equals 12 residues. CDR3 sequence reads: CASRTGPMEAFF. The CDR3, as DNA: TGTGCCAGCCGGACAGGACCAATGGAAGCTTTCTTT.

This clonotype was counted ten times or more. CDR3 protein: CASSFGLHSYEQYF. CDR3 DNA sequence: TGTGCCAGCAGTTTCGGACTTCACTCCTACGAGCAGTACTTC. This chain joins TRBV12-3 or TRBV12-4 and TRBJ2-7; tentatively, D is TRBD2 (5 bases). V lost 3 bases, J lost 0 bases, and 9 bases lay in between. CDR3 length: 14 amino acids.

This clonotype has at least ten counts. The CDR3 DNA follows: TGTGCCAGCAGTACCGACAGGGGGCTACGCAATCAGCCCCAGCATTTT. Translating gives CASSTDRGLRNQPQHF. This chain links TRBV12-3 or TRBV12-4 with TRBJ1-5; 10 bases match TRBD1. The V segment lost 5 bases and the J segment 2 bases; nucleotides outside the gene matches: 6. The CDR3 covers 16 residues.

The CDR3 bases are TGCAGTGGGACCAATAACCTAGCGAACGCCCGGGAGACCCAGTACTTC. Its protein is CSGTNNLANARETQYF. The rearrangement uses TRBV20-1 and TRBJ2-5; D might be TRBD2 (6 bases). Trimming cost V 7 bases and J 5 bases, with 26 bases left between them. CDR1 is DFQATT and CDR2 is SNEGSKA in the germline V gene (reference sequence). The CDR3 extends over 16 amino acids.

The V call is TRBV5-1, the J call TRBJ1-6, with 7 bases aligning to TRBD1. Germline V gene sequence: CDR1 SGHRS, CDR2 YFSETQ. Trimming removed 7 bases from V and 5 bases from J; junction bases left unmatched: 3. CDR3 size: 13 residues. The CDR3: CASRDSNNSPLHF. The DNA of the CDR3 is TGCGCCAGCCGGGACAGTAATAATTCACCCCTCCACTTT. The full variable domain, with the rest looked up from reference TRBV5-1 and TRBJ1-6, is KAGVTQTPRYLIKTRGQQVTLSCSPISGHRSVSWYQQTPGQGLQFLFEYFSETQRNKGNFPGRFSGRQFSNSRSEMNVSTLELGDSALYLCASRDSNNSPLHFGNGTRLTVT.

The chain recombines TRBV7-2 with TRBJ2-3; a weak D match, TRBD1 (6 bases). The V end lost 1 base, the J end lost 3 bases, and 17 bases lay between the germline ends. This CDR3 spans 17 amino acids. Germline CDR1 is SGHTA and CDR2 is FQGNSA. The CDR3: CASSLGLMAGVTDTQYF. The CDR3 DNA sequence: TGTGCCAGCAGCTTAGGACTTATGGCAGGGGTTACAGATACGCAGTATTTT.

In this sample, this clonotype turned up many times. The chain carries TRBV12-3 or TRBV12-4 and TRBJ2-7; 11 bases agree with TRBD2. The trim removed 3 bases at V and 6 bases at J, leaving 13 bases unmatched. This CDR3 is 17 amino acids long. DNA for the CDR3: TGTGCCAGCAGTTTCCCCCGTACTAGCGGGAGAATTCCCGAGCAGTACTTC. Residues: CASSFPRTSGRIPEQYF.

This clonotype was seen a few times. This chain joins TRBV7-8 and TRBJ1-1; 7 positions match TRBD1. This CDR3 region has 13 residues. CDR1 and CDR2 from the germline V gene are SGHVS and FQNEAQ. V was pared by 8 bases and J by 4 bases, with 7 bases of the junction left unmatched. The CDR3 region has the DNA TGTGCCAGCGGGAGGCAGGGGGGCACTGAAGCTTTCTTT. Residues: CASGRQGGTEAFF.

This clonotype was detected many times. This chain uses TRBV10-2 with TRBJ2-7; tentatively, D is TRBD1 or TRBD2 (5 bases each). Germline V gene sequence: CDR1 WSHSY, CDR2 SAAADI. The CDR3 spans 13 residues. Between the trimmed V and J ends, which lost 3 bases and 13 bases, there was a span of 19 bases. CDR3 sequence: CASSELTGTEIYF. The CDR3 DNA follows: TGCGCCAGCAGTGAACTAACCGGGACGGAGATCTACTTC.

CDR3 coding DNA: TGCGCCAGCAGCTCTTCAGGGGCTCCGGGAGCGGCGGTTGAGCAGTTCTTC. Translated, it gives CASSSSGAPGAAVEQFF. The gene calls are TRBV5-1 and TRBJ2-1; tentatively, D is TRBD1 or TRBD2 (6 bases each). Germline V lookup: CDR1 SGHRS, CDR2 YFSETQ. Between the trimmed V and J ends, which lost 3 bases and 9 bases, there was a span of 25 bases. This CDR3 spans 17 amino acids. The whole variable domain, filled in from reference TRBV5-1 and TRBJ2-1, reads KAGVTQTPRYLIKTRGQQVTLSCSPISGHRSVSWYQQTPGQGLQFLFEYFSETQRNKGNFPGRFSGRQFSNSRSEMNVSTLELGDSALYLCASSSSGAPGAAVEQFFGPGTRLTVL.

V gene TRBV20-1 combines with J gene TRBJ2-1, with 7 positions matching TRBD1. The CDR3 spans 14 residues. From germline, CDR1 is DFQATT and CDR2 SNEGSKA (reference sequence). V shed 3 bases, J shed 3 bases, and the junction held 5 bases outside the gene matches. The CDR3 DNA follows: TGCAGTGCTAGGACAGGGAGACTCTACAATGAGCAGTTCTTC. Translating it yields CSARTGRLYNEQFF.

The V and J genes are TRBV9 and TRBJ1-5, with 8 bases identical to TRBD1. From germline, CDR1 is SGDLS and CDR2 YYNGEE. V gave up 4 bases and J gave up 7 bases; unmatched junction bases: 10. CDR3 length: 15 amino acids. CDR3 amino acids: CASSKGQGWLQPQHF. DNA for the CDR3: TGTGCCAGCAGCAAAGGACAGGGCTGGCTACAGCCCCAGCATTTT. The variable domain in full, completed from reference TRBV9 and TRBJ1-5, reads DSGVTQTPKHLITATGQRVTLRCSPRSGDLSVYWYQQSLDQGLQFLIQYYNGEERAKGNILERFSAQQFPDLHSELNLSSLELGDSALYFCASSKGQGWLQPQHFGDGTRLSIL.

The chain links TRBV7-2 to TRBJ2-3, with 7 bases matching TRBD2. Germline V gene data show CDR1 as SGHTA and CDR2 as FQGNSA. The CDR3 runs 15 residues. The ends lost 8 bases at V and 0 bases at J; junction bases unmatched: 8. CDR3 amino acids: CASRGSGKSTDTQYF. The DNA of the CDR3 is TGTGCCAGCCGCGGCAGCGGGAAAAGCACAGATACGCAGTATTTT.

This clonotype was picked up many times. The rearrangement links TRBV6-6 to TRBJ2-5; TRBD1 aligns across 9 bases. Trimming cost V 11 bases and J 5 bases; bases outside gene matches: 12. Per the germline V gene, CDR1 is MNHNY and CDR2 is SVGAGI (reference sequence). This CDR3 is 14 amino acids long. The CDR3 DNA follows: TGTGCCTGCGCCACCGGGACAGGGATCGAGACCCAGTACTTC. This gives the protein CACATGTGIETQYF.

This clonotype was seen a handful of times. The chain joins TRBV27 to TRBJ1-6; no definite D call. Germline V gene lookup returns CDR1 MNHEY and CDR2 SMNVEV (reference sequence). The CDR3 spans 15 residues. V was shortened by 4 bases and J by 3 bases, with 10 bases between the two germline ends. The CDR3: CASSSGLIYNSPLHF. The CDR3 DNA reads TGTGCCAGCAGTTCGGGCCTAATCTATAATTCACCCCTCCACTTT.

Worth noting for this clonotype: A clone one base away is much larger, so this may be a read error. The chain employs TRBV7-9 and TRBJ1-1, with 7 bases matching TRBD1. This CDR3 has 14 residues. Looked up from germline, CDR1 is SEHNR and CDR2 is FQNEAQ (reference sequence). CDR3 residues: CDSSLGQKNTEAFF. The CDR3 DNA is TGTGACAGCAGCTTGGGACAGAAAAACACTGAAGCTTTCTTT. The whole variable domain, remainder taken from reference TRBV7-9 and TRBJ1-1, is DTGVSQNPRHKITKRGQNVTFRCDPISEHNRLYWYRQTLGQGPEFLTYFQNEAQLEKSRLLSDRFSAERPKGSFSTLEIQRTEQGDSAMYLCDSSLGQKNTEAFFGQGTRLTVV.

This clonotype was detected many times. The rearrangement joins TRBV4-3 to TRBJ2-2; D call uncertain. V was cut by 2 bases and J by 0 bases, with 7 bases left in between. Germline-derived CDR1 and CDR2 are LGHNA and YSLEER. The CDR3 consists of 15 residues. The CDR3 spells CASSQSITNTGELFF. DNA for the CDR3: TGCGCCAGCAGCCAATCCATAACGAACACCGGGGAGCTGTTTTTT.

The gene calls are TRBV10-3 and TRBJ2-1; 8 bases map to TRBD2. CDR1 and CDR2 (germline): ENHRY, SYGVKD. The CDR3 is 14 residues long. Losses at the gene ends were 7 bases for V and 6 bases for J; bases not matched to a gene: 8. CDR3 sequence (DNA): TGTGCCATCAAAAGCGGGAGTATCTTCAATGAGCAGTTCTTC. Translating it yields CAIKSGSIFNEQFF.

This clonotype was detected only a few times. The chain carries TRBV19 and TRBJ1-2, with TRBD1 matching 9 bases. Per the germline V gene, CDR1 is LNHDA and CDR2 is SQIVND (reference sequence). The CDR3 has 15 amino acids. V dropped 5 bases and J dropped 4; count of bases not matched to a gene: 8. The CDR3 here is CASSPQGQGPYGYTF. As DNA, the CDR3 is TGTGCCAGTAGTCCTCAGGGACAGGGACCCTATGGCTACACCTTC.

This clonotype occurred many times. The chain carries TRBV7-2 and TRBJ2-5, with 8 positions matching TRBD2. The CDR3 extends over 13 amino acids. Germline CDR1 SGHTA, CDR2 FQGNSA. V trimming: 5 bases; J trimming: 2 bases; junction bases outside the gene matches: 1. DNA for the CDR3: TGTGCCAGCAGCCCGGGGGGGCAAGAGACCCAGTACTTC. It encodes CASSPGGQETQYF.

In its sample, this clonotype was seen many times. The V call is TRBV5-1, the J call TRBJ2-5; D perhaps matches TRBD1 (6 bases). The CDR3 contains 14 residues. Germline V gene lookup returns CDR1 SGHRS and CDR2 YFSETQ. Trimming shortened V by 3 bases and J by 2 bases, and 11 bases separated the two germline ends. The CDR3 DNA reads TGCGCCAGCAGCTCGCGGACAGCGCAAGAGACCCAGTACTTC. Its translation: CASSSRTAQETQYF.

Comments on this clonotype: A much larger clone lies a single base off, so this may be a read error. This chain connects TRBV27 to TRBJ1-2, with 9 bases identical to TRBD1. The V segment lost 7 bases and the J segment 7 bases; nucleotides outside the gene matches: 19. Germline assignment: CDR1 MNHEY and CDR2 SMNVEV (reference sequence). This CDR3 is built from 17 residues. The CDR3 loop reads CASTLTGGGPPSGGYTF. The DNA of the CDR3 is TGTGCCAGCACCCTCACAGGGGGCGGACCCCCGAGTGGTGGCTACACCTTC.

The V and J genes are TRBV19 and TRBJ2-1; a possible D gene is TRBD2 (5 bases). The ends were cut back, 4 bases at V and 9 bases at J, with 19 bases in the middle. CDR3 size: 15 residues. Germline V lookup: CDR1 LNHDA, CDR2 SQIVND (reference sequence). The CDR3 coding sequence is TGTGCCAGTAGTACTTCGTTTGGGTCGAGGGCTGAGCAGTTCTTC. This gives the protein CASSTSFGSRAEQFF.